Sequencing of this T cell receptor (beta chain) was carried out in a study of cytomegalovirus exposure and HLA in healthy donors. Study findings and constraints: The authors listed around 150 TCR beta chains as cytomegalovirus-associated.

Each donor was healthy, and each was a bone marrow donor. From germline, CDR1 is SGHKS and CDR2 YYEKEE (reference sequence). The CDR3 covers 16 residues. The V end lost 0 bases, the J end lost 0 bases, and 13 bases lay between the germline ends. As for this clone: Its antigen is unidentified.

It was with 60 Vbeta and 13 Jbeta primers that the PCR ran. Produced via immunoSEQ multiplex PCR; TCRdb's table is partial and in-frame only. Counted here are about 140,000 clones, roughly 74% occurring once; the ten biggest clones make up 2% to 3%. Material for sequencing was PBMCs. V gene TRBV5-5 combines with J gene TRBJ2-7; a possible D gene is TRBD2 (5 bases). The source is a woman aged 18-29 years in good health and CMV-seropositive. The CDR3, as DNA: TGTGCCAGCAGCTTGGGGTTGCGGGTTGACTCCTACGAGCAGTACTTC. It specifies CASSLGLRVDSYEQYF.